The 27 T cell receptor beta chains in this list originate from one sample, sequenced in a study of T cell responses to AZD1222 COVID-19 vaccine. The table came from immunoSEQ multiplex PCR; TCRdb's copy has only in-frame clones and leaves some out. Here the sample spans tens of thousands of clones, approximately 85% being singletons. The source material was peripheral blood, sampled 28 days after the second AZD1222 dose. The receptors derive from an adult who received the AZD1222 COVID-19 vaccine.

This clone has just one count. The chain combines TRBV2 with TRBJ2-3; 9 bases match TRBD2. V dropped 7 bases and J dropped 4; count of bases not matched to a gene: 6. CDR1 is SNHLY and CDR2 is FYNNEI in the germline V gene. The CDR3 has 14 residues. The CDR3 region is CASTTGGGADTQYF. In nucleotides, the CDR3 is TGTGCCAGCACGACGGGCGGGGGGGCAGATACGCAGTATTTT.

This clone was counted a single time. CDR3 amino acids: CASHSNQPQHF. CDR3 nucleotides: TGTGCCAGCCATAGCAATCAGCCCCAGCATTTT. The V and J genes are TRBV28 and TRBJ1-5; D gene unclear. The V gene's germline CDR1 is MDHEN and CDR2 SYDVKM. V lost 8 bases and J lost 0, with 2 bases in between. The CDR3 extends over 11 amino acids.

V usage is TRBV9 and J usage is TRBJ2-3; tentatively, D is TRBD1 or TRBD2 (5 bases each). V dropped 1 base and J dropped 5 bases, with 8 bases sitting between them. Germline V lookup: CDR1 SGDLS, CDR2 YYNGEE. The CDR3 is made up of 13 amino acids. The DNA of the CDR3 is TGTGCCAGCAGCGTAATTGGGGGAGATACGCAGTATTTT. It is translated as CASSVIGGDTQYF.

This chain uses TRBV5-1 with TRBJ1-4; 8 nucleotides align to TRBD1. CDR3 length: 15 amino acids. CDR1 is SGHRS, CDR2 YFSETQ, per germline. With V trimmed by 1 base and J by 7 bases, 6 bases remained unmatched. CDR3 DNA: TGCGCCAGCAGCTTGATTAGGACAGGGTCTGAAAAACTGTTTTTT. It codes for CASSLIRTGSEKLFF.

This clone came up once. This rearrangement joins TRBV30 to TRBJ2-7, with 13 bases identical to TRBD2. J was trimmed by 3 bases and V by 1 base; bases with no gene match: 3. In germline, CDR1 is GTSNPN, CDR2 SVGIG (reference sequence). CDR3 size: 15 residues. In nucleotides, the CDR3 is TGTGCCTGGAGTGCCAGGACTAGCGGGGGCTACGAGCAGTACTTC. This gives the protein CAWSARTSGGYEQYF.

The rearrangement joins TRBV11-2 to TRBJ2-3; no definite D call. This CDR3 region has 14 residues. CDR1 is SGHAT, CDR2 FQNNGV, per germline. V was clipped by 1 base and J by 5 bases, with 10 bases between them. The CDR3 here is CASSLVGILDTQYF. As DNA, the CDR3 is TGTGCCAGCAGCTTAGTGGGGATTTTAGATACGCAGTATTTT.

The chain couples TRBV11-2 to TRBJ1-2; D call uncertain. Germline CDR1 reads SGHAT; CDR2 reads FQNNGV. Trimming took off 5 bases at V and 4 bases at J, with 17 bases between the two ends. The CDR3 spans 15 residues. CDR3 DNA sequence: TGTGCCAGCAGCCCCGTTGGCGGAGAAAGCTATGGCTACACCTTC. Amino acids: CASSPVGGESYGYTF.

V is TRBV6-5 and J is TRBJ1-2; perhaps TRBD1 as D (5 bases). Germline CDR1 and CDR2: MNHEY and SVGAGI. V lost 0 bases and J lost 6, with 8 bases in between. CDR3 length: 13 residues. The CDR3 region has the DNA TGTGCCAGCAGTTACTCGCGGGGGAATGGCTACACCTTC. It translates to CASSYSRGNGYTF.

The chain combines TRBV10-3 with TRBJ2-6, with 11 positions matching TRBD1. The junction had 5 bases not matched to a gene; V was cut back by 5 bases and J by 2 bases. The CDR3 totals 17 residues. Germline loops: CDR1 ENHRY, CDR2 SYGVKD. CDR3 in DNA: TGTGCCATCAGTTCCGGGACAGGGGGTCCTGGGGCCAACGTCCTGACTTTC. Translation gives CAISSGTGGPGANVLTF.

This sequence joins TRBV12-3 or TRBV12-4 and TRBJ2-1, with a tentative D call TRBD2 (6 bases). With 2 bases removed from V and 13 bases from J, the gap between germline ends came to 12 bases. The CDR3 contains 12 residues. CDR3 bases: TGTGCCAGCAGTTTATGGAGGGGCTCCCAGTTCTTC. The encoded protein is CASSLWRGSQFF.

This clone was picked up one time. The chain links TRBV9 to TRBJ1-5; 9 nucleotides match TRBD1. The J segment lost 1 base and the V segment lost 2 bases, leaving 1 base of the junction unmatched. Germline V gene lookup returns CDR1 SGDLS and CDR2 YYNGEE. This CDR3 comprises 15 residues. The CDR3 sequence is CASSVTGGSNQPQHF. The CDR3 DNA reads TGTGCCAGCAGCGTCACAGGGGGCAGCAATCAGCCCCAGCATTTT. The whole variable domain, filled in from reference TRBV9 and TRBJ1-5, reads DSGVTQTPKHLITATGQRVTLRCSPRSGDLSVYWYQQSLDQGLQFLIQYYNGEERAKGNILERFSAQQFPDLHSELNLSSLELGDSALYFCASSVTGGSNQPQHFGDGTRLSIL.

The chain uses TRBV15 and TRBJ1-1; D is unclear. Germline CDR1 LNHNV, CDR2 YYDKDF (reference sequence). V shed 0 bases and J shed 4 bases, with 12 bases lying between them. The CDR3 totals 15 residues. The CDR3 protein is CATSRDAHGTTEAFF. CDR3 DNA sequence: TGTGCCACCAGCAGAGACGCACACGGCACCACTGAAGCTTTCTTT.

The chain couples TRBV27 to TRBJ2-7; D may correspond to TRBD1 or TRBD2 (5 bases each). The length of the CDR3 is 15 residues. Germline V lookup: CDR1 MNHEY, CDR2 SMNVEV (reference sequence). The V gene lost 4 bases and the J gene lost 4 bases, with 17 bases spanning the gap. The CDR3 coding sequence is TGTGCCAGCAGTTATGCCGGAGGACACCTATACGAGCAGTACTTC. Residues: CASSYAGGHLYEQYF.

The chain couples TRBV7-9 to TRBJ2-4, with unresolved D. Trimming shortened V by 5 bases and J by 2 bases, and 19 bases separated the two germline ends. CDR3 length: 17 amino acids. In germline, CDR1 is SEHNR, CDR2 FQNEAQ (reference sequence). CDR3 loop: CASSTDLLILSKNIQYF. The CDR3, as DNA: TGTGCCAGCAGCACGGACCTACTAATATTGTCCAAAAACATTCAGTACTTC.

This chain connects TRBV9 to TRBJ1-1; unclear D gene. Trimming removed 3 bases from V and 11 bases from J, with 17 bases in between. Germline V gives CDR1 SGDLS, CDR2 YYNGEE. The CDR3 spans 13 residues. The CDR3, as DNA: TGTGCCAGCAGCGAATTGCAGGACTTACGCGCTTTCTTT. It translates to CASSELQDLRAFF. Based on the CDR3 plus reference TRBV9 and TRBJ1-1, the full variable domain is DSGVTQTPKHLITATGQRVTLRCSPRSGDLSVYWYQQSLDQGLQFLIQYYNGEERAKGNILERFSAQQFPDLHSELNLSSLELGDSALYFCASSELQDLRAFFGQGTRLTVV.

The rearrangement joins TRBV5-1 to TRBJ2-7, with 11 nucleotides matching TRBD1. The V gene's germline CDR1 is SGHRS and CDR2 YFSETQ. Trimming took 7 bases from V and 3 from J; bases not matched to a gene: 6. The CDR3 has 14 residues. The CDR3 loop is CASEPGTGGYEQYF. CDR3 nucleotide sequence: TGCGCCAGCGAACCCGGGACAGGGGGCTACGAGCAGTACTTC.

The chain uses TRBV28 and TRBJ1-4; 9 bases fit TRBD1. V trimming: 3 bases; J trimming: 7 bases; junction bases outside the gene matches: 6. Germline loops: CDR1 MDHEN, CDR2 SYDVKM. This CDR3 region has 15 residues. CDR3 protein: CASSFPGQGGEKLFF. For the CDR3, the DNA is TGTGCCAGCAGTTTTCCGGGACAGGGAGGTGAAAAACTGTTTTTT.

The chain joins TRBV5-1 to TRBJ2-7; TRBD1 agrees at 9 bases. This CDR3 region has 13 residues. Germline V gene data show CDR1 as SGHRS and CDR2 as YFSETQ. The trim removed 3 bases at V and 3 bases at J, leaving 1 base unmatched. CDR3 loop: CASSSGQGYEQYF. CDR3 sequence (DNA): TGCGCCAGCAGCTCGGGACAGGGCTACGAGCAGTACTTC.

V is TRBV7-6 and J is TRBJ1-1, with 7 bases that match TRBD1. Germline V lookup: CDR1 SGHVS, CDR2 FNYEAQ. CDR3 size: 16 residues. V lost 4 bases, J lost 3 bases, and 11 bases stayed unmatched. The CDR3, as DNA: TGTGCCAGCAGCTCGAGGACAGGTGGGGTAGACACTGAAGCTTTCTTT. Its translation: CASSSRTGGVDTEAFF.

V is TRBV10-3 and J is TRBJ1-1; 8 bases align to TRBD1. The trim removed 10 bases at V and 4 bases at J, leaving 11 bases unmatched. The CDR3 covers 14 residues. The germline gives CDR1 ENHRY, CDR2 SYGVKD. In DNA form, the CDR3 reads TGTGCCACCGCCTCAGGGGGCGCGTCCACTGAAGCTTTCTTT. It is translated as CATASGGASTEAFF.

This clone was recorded a few times. The V and J genes are TRBV7-9 and TRBJ2-7; perhaps TRBD1 as D (6 bases). V shed 7 bases and J shed 1 base, with 17 bases lying between them. CDR1 is SEHNR and CDR2 is FQNEAQ in the germline V gene (reference sequence). The CDR3 totals 15 residues. CDR3 sequence reads: CASTVSTGRSYEQYF. The CDR3 DNA is TGTGCCAGCACCGTTTCGACAGGACGATCCTACGAGCAGTACTTC.

This chain links TRBV15 with TRBJ2-2, with a possible D match to TRBD1 (7 bases). Germline V gives CDR1 LNHNV, CDR2 YYDKDF (reference sequence). The V gene lost 6 bases and the J gene lost 8 bases, with 19 bases spanning the gap. The CDR3 has 15 residues. The CDR3 protein is CATSPGGTEVGELFF. As DNA, the CDR3 is TGTGCCACCAGTCCCGGCGGGACAGAAGTGGGGGAGCTGTTTTTT.

This sequence joins TRBV24-1 and TRBJ2-3; D call uncertain. The CDR3 consists of 14 residues. V was trimmed by 3 bases and J by 9 bases, leaving 15 bases between them. CDR1 is KGHDR, CDR2 SFDVKD, per germline. The CDR3 DNA reads TGTGCCACCAGTGATCCTGATGGGATGTGGACGCAGTATTTT. Translating gives CATSDPDGMWTQYF.

The chain links TRBV5-1 to TRBJ1-1; D not certain. The CDR3 totals 14 residues. Germline lookup yields CDR1 SGHRS and CDR2 YFSETQ. Trimming left V 0 bases short and J 1 base short, with 7 bases between. The CDR3 sequence is CASSLAWGNTEAFF. DNA of the CDR3: TGCGCCAGCAGCTTGGCCTGGGGGAACACTGAAGCTTTCTTT.

The rearrangement links TRBV5-6 to TRBJ2-2, with TRBD2 as a possible D gene (5 bases). This CDR3 has 16 amino acids. The V gene lost 3 bases and the J gene lost 3 bases, with 15 bases spanning the gap. From germline, CDR1 is SGHDT and CDR2 YYEEEE. The CDR3 here is CASSSMDGGYTGELFF. CDR3 nucleotides: TGTGCCAGCAGCTCGATGGACGGAGGTTACACCGGGGAGCTGTTTTTT.

V is TRBV2 and J is TRBJ2-1; the D call may be TRBD1 or TRBD2 (5 bases each). Per the germline V gene, CDR1 is SNHLY and CDR2 is FYNNEI. The CDR3 extends over 15 amino acids. V shed 6 bases and J shed 3 bases, with 15 bases lying between them. The chain's CDR3 is CASSQGRGNYNEQFF. CDR3 nucleotides: TGTGCCAGCAGCCAGGGACGGGGAAACTACAATGAGCAGTTCTTC. Using reference TRBV2 and TRBJ2-1 for the parts outside the CDR3, the full variable domain is EPEVTQTPSHQVTQMGQEVILRCVPISNHLYFYWYRQILGQKVEFLVSFYNNEISEKSEIFDDQFSVERPDGSNFTLKIRSTKLEDSAMYFCASSQGRGNYNEQFFGPGTRLTVL.

The V and J genes are TRBV11-2 and TRBJ1-1, with D unclear. CDR1 is SGHAT and CDR2 is FQNNGV in the germline V gene. V was pared by 5 bases and J by 0 bases, with 16 bases between. This CDR3 region has 16 residues. The CDR3 coding sequence is TGTGCCAGCAGCCCCTCCACGGGCGGAGTGAACACTGAAGCTTTCTTT. It yields the protein CASSPSTGGVNTEAFF.